This TCR beta chain was observed in a study of CD8 T cells in ankylosing spondylitis. General observations from the study: A TCR beta motif of under 10 highly homologous variants seemed to mark ankylosing spondylitis blood. Disease-linked clones bore a CD8+ phenotype and were relatively rare in peripheral blood. Past studies reported some motif variants in reactive arthritis synovial fluid and blood.

Preparation of TCR beta libraries was done by quantitative 5'-RACE with molecular barcodes. TCRdb reprocessed the 5' RACE reads via MiXCR and lists one record per CDR3 protein. The sample gives 150,000 to 200,000 distinct CDR3 sequences, roughly 11% of which show up once; just under 30% is in the top ten. Remarks on this clonotype: Its antigen is still unknown.

The CDR3 sequence is 14 residues long. CDR1 is DFQATT and CDR2 is SNEGSKA in the germline V gene (reference sequence). Trimming left V 3 bases short and J 4 bases short, with 12 bases between. The chain has TRBV20-1 and TRBJ2-2; D might be TRBD1 (5 bases). The sequencing sample was made of blood, either unsorted or a sorted T cell fraction (not recorded which). The source of this sequence is a male donor with ankylosing spondylitis or in good health (not recorded which). CDR3 sequence: CSARAQGSTGELFF. The CDR3 DNA is TGCAGTGCTAGGGCCCAGGGCTCCACCGGGGAGCTGTTTTTT.